This TCR beta chain appears in the sequencing data of a study of T cell responses to AZD1222 COVID-19 vaccine. Study conclusions and caveats: Samples come after the peak T cell response, not at day 14. Spike was spanned by vaccine-associated CD4 TCRs, which were dominant at 160-218 and 743-854.

CDR3 length: 14 residues. V was cut by 5 bases and J by 2 bases, with 10 bases left in between. Germline CDR1 and CDR2: PRHDT and FYEKMQ (reference sequence). As for this clone: The antigen is unknown.

Data came from immunoSEQ multiplex PCR; TCRdb stores just in-frame clones and leaves some out. The sample has about 90,000 clones; 70% to 90% are singletons. The receptor's source is an adult in good health. The sequences come from peripheral blood, collected on day 0 of AZD1222 vaccination. This chain connects TRBV13 to TRBJ2-1; D not resolved. The CDR3: CASSVKLTYNEQFF. The CDR3 coding sequence is TGTGCCAGCAGCGTAAAACTGACCTACAATGAGCAGTTCTTC.